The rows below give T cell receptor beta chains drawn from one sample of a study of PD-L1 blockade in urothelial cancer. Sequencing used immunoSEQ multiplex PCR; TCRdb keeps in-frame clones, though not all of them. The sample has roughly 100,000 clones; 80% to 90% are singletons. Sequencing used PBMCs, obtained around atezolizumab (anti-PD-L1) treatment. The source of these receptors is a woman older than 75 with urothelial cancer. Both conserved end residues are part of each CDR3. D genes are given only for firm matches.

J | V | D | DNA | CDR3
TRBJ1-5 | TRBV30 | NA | TGTGCCTGGAGTGCAGGGGTAGGCAATCAGCCCCAGCATTTT | CAWSAGVGNQPQHF
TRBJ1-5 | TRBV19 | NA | TGTGCCAGTAGTGCCGGTCGAGCCCAGCCCCAGCATTTT | CASSAGRAQPQHF
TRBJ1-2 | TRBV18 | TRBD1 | TGTGCCAGCTCACCACGGACAGGGGGGAGCTATGGCTACACCTTC | CASSPRTGGSYGYTF
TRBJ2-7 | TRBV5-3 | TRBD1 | TGTGCCAGAAGCTTGGCCTCGGGACAGATCTACGAGCAGTACTTC | CARSLASGQIYEQYF
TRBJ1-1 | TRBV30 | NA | TGTGCCTGGAGTGGGTCACGAGGGACTGAAGCTTTCTTT | CAWSGSRGTEAFF
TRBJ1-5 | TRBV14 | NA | TGTGCCAGCAGCCCATGGGGGGATAGTCAGCCCCAGCATTTT | CASSPWGDSQPQHF
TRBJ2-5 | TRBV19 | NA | TGTGCCAGTAGTCCTGGAGCGAAGAGAGAGACCCAGTACTTC | CASSPGAKRETQYF
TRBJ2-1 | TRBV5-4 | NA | TGTGCCAGCAGCTTAGCGGTTGGGTCCTACAATGAGCAGTTCTTC | CASSLAVGSYNEQFF
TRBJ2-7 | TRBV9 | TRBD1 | TGTGCCAGCAGCGTGACAGGGGGCCCTACCTACGAGCAGTACTTC | CASSVTGGPTYEQYF
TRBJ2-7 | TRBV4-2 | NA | TGTGCCAGCAGCCAAGAACAAACCTACGAGCAGTACTTC | CASSQEQTYEQYF
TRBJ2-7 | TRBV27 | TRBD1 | TGTGCCAGCAGTCAGGGACAGGGGCGAATTTTCTTCGAGCAGTACTTC | CASSQGQGRIFFEQYF
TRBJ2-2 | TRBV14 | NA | TGTGCCAGCAGCCTACGAAGGACAGAGAACACCGGGGAGCTGTTTTTT | CASSLRRTENTGELFF
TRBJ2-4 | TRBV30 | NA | TGTGCCTGGAGTCCTATTTCCGGGAAAAACATTCAGTACTTC | CAWSPISGKNIQYF
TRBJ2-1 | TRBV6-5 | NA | TGTGCCAGCAGTTCCCGCTTCGGGGGGCAGTTCTTC | CASSSRFGGQFF
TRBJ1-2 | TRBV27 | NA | TGTGCCAGCAGTAAGACAGTAGCTAACTATGGCTACACCTTC | CASSKTVANYGYTF
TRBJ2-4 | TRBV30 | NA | TGTGCCTGGAGTCCGAGCCCGGGAATAGCCAAAAACATTCAGTACTTC | CAWSPSPGIAKNIQYF